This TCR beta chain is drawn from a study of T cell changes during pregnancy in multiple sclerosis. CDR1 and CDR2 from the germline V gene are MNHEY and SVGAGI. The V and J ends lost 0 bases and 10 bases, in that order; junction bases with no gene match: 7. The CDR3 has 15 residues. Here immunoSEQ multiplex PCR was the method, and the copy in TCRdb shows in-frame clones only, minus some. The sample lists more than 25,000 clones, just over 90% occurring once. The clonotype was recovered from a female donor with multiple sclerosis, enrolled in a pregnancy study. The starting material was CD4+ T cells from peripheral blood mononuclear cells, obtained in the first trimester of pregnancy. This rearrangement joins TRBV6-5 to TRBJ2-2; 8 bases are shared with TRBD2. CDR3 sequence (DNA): TGTGCCAGCAGTTACTCTCGGGGGGGGGCCTCGGAGCTGTTTTTT. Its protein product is CASSYSRGGASELFF.